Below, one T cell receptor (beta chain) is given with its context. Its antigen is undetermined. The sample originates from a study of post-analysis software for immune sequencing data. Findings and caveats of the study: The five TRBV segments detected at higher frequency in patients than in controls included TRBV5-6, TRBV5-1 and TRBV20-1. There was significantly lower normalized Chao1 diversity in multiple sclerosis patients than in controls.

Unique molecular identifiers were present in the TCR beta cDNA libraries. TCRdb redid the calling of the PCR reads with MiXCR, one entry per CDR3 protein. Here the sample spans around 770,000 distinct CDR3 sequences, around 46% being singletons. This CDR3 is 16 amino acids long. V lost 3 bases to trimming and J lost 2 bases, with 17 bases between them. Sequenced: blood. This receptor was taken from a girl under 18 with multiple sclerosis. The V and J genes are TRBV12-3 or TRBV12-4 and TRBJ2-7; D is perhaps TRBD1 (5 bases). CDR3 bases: TGTGCCAGCAGTTTCCACAGGATCCACGAACCCTACGAGCAGTACTTC. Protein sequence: CASSFHRIHEPYEQYF.